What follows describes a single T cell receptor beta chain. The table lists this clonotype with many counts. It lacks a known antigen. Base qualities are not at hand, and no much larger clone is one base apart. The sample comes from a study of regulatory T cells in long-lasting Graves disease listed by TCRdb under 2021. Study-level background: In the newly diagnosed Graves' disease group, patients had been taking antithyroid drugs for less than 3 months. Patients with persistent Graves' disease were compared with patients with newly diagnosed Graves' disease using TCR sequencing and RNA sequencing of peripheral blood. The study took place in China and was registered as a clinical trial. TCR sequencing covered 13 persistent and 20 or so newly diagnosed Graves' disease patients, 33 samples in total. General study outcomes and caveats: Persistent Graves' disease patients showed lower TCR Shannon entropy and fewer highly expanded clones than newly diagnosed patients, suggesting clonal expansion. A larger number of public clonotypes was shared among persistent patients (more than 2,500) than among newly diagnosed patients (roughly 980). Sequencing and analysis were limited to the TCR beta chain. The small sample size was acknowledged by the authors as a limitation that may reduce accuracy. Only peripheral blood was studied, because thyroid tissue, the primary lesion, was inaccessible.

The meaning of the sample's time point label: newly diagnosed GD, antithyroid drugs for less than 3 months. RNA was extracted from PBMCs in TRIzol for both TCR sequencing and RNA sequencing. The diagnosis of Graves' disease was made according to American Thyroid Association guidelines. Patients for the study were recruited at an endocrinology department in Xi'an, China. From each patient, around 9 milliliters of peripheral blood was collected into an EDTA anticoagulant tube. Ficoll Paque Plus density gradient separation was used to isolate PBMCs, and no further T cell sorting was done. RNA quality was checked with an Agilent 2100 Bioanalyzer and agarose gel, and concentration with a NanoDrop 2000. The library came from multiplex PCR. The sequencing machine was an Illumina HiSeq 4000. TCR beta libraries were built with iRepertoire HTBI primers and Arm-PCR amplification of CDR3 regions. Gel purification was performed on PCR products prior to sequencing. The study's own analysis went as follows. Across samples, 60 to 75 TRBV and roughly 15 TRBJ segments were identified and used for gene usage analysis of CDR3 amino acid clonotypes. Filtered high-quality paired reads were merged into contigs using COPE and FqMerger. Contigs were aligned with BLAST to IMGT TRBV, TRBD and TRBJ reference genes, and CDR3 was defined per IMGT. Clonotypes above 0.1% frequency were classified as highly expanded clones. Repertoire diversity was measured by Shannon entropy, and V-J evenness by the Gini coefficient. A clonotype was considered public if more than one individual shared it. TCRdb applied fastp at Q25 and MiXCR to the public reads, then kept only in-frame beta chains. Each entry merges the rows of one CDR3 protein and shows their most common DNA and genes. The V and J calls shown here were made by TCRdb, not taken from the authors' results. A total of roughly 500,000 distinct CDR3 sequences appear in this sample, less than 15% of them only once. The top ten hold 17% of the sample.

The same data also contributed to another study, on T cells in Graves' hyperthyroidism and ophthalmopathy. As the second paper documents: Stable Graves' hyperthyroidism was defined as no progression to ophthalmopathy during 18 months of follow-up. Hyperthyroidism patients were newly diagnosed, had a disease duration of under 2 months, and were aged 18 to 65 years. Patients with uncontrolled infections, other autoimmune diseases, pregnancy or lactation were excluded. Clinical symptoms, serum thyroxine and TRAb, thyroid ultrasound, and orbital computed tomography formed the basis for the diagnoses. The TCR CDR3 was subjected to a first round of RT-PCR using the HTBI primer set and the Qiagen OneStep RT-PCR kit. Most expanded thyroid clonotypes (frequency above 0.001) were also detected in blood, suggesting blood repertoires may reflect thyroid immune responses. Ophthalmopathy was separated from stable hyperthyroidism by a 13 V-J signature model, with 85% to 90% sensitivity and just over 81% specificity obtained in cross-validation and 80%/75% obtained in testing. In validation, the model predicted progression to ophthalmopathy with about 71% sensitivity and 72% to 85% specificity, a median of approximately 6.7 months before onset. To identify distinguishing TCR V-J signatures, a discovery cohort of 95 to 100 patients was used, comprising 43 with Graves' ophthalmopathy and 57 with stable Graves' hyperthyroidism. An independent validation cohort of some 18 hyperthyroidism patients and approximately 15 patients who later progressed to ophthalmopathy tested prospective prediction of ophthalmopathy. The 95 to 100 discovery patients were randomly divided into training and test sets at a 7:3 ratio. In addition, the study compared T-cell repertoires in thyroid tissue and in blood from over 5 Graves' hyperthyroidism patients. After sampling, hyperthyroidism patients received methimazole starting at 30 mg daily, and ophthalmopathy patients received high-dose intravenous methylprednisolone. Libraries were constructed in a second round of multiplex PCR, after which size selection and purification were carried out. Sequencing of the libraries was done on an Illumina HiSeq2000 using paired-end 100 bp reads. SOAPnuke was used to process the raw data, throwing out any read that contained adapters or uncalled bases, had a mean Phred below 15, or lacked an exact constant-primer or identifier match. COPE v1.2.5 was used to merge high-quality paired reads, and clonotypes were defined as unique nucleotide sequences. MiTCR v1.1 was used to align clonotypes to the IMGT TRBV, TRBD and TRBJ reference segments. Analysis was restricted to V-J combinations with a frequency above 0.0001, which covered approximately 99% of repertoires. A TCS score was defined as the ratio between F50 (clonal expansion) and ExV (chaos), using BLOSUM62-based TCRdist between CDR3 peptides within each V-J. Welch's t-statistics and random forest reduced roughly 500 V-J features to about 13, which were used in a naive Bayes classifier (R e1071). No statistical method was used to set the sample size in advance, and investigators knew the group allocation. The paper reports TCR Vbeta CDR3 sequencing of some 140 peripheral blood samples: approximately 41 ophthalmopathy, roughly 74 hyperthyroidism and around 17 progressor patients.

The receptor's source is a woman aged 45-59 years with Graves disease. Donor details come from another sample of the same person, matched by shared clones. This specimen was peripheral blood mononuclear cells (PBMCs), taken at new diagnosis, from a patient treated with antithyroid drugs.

At the DNA level, the sequence is TGCGCCAGCAGCCAAGAACGGTACACTGAAGCTTTCTTT. Translation gives CASSQERYTEAFF. The chain is made from TRBV4-1 and TRBJ1-1, with no confidently assigned D gene. The CDR3 numbers 13 residues from cysteine through phenylalanine. Left in the record is the CDR3 DNA by itself, 39 bases read in frame from the first base. The V end loses 0 bases and the J end loses 3 bases, and a stretch of 5 bases separates them. CDR1 and CDR2 are drawn from the germline V gene: MGHRA, YSYEKL.